This entry features one T cell receptor (beta chain) sequence. The entry originates in a study of T-cell memory formation after mild COVID-19. MiXCR, run by TCRdb on the 5' RACE reads, gives a single entry per CDR3 protein. The repertoire holds approximately 240,000 distinct CDR3 sequences, with over 15% as singletons. The source is a man between 18 and 29 years old who had mild COVID-19 (a few samples of this study predate the infection). Cell type and time point are not known. Material: PBMCs or a T cell subset sorted from them (not recorded which).

DNA for the CDR3: TGTGCCAGCAGCCTCCAGACAGGGTTCTTGGACGAGCAGTACTTC. Translating it yields CASSLQTGFLDEQYF. J is TRBJ2-7 and V is TRBV4-2; 7 bases line up with TRBD1. The ends lost 4 bases at V and 5 bases at J; junction bases unmatched: 11. The CDR3 has 15 residues. The germline V gene encodes CDR1 LGHNA and CDR2 YNFKEQ.